Sequencing of this T cell receptor (beta chain) was carried out in a study of cytomegalovirus exposure and HLA in healthy donors. PCR used 60 Vbeta primers and 13 Jbeta primers. Clones were read by immunoSEQ multiplex PCR, and TCRdb kept only the in-frame ones, dropping some. The table shows 200,000 or so clones, with 82% occurring only once. This CDR3 spans 12 amino acids. Trimming removed 9 bases from V and 3 bases from J; junction bases left unmatched: 3. Germline CDR1 is ENHRY and CDR2 is SYGVKD. Sequencing used PBMCs. The chain couples TRBV10-3 to TRBJ2-7, with 9 bases identical to TRBD1. This TCR was recovered from a woman in her fifties or sixties in good health and CMV-seropositive. In nucleotides, the CDR3 is TGTGCCATTAGGACAGGGGACTACGAGCAGTACTTC. Translating gives CAIRTGDYEQYF.